This T cell receptor beta chain was sequenced in a study of T-cell memory formation after mild COVID-19. From 5'RACE with constant-segment primers came TCR alpha and TCR beta cDNA libraries that carried sample barcodes and UMIs. TCRdb used MiXCR to reprocess the 5' RACE reads, holding one entry per CDR3 protein. The data show 350,000 to 450,000 distinct CDR3 sequences, 20% to 25% seen once. Germline assignment: CDR1 SNHLY and CDR2 FYNNEI. Trimming took 6 bases from V and 0 from J, leaving 11 bases between them. This CDR3 spans 14 amino acids. Sequenced material: PBMCs or a T cell subset sorted from them (not recorded which). The chain uses TRBV2 and TRBJ1-1; D is unclear. The source of this sequence is an adult woman who had mild COVID-19 (a few samples of this study predate the infection). Cell type and time point are not known. The CDR3 nucleotides are TGTGCCAGCAGAGAAATGGAGATGAACACTGAAGCTTTCTTT. Translated: CASREMEMNTEAFF.